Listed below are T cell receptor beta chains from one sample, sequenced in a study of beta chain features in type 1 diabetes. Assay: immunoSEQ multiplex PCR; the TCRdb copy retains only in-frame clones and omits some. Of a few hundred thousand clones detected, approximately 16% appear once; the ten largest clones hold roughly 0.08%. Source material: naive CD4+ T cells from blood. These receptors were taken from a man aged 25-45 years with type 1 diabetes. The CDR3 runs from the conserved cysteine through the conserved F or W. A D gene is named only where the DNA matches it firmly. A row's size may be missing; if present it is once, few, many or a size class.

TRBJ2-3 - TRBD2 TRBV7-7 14 TGTGCCAGCAGCGCCGGGACTAGCGCAGATACGCAGTATTTT CASSAGTSADTQYF
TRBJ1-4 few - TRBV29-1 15 TGCAGCGTTGACGGAACTGGGGGTCCTAATGAAAAACTGTTTTTT CSVDGTGGPNEKLFF
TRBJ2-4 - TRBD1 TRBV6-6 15 TGTGCCAGCAGTTACCCGGGACAGGGGCAAAACATTCAGTACTTC CASSYPGQGQNIQYF
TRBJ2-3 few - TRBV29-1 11 TGCAGCGCCCGGGGTACAGATACGCAGTATTTT CSARGTDTQYF
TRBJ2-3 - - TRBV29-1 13 TGCAGCGTCCGAGAGGCAGGCACAGATACGCAGTATTTT CSVREAGTDTQYF
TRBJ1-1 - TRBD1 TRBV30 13 TGTGCCTGGATCAGGGGGCAATGGACTGAAGCTTTCTTT CAWIRGQWTEAFF
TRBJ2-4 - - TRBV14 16 TGTGCCAGCAGCCAAGATTCCCGATTAGCCAAAAACATTCAGTACTTC CASSQDSRLAKNIQYF
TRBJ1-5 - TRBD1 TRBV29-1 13 TGCAGCGCCGTGGACAGGGCGGGCCAGCCCCAGCATTTT CSAVDRAGQPQHF
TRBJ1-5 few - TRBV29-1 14 TGCAGCGTTGAAATGAGACATAGCAATCAGCCCCAGCATTTT CSVEMRHSNQPQHF
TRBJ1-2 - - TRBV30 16 TGTGCCTGGAGCCGACCGGGACGGATCGCCGATTATGGCTACACCTTC CAWSRPGRIADYGYTF
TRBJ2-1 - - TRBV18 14 TGTGCCAGCTCACCCCTAGTGGGTAACAATGAGCAGTTCTTC CASSPLVGNNEQFF
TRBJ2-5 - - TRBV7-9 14 TGTGCCAGCAGCTCGAGAGGGACATCCGAGACCCAGTACTTC CASSSRGTSETQYF
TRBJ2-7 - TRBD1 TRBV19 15 TGTGCCAGTAGTCCCAGGACAGGGGGAGTTTACGAGCAGTACTTC CASSPRTGGVYEQYF
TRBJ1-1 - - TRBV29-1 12 TGCAGCGTTGAACGGGGGGCCACTGAAGCTTTCTTT CSVERGATEAFF
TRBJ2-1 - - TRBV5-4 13 TGTGCCAGCAGCTTGATAGACTACAATGAGCAGTTCTTC CASSLIDYNEQFF
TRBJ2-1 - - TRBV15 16 TGTGCCACCAGCAGAGTAGCAGGGTTCTCCTACAATGAGCAGTTCTTC CATSRVAGFSYNEQFF
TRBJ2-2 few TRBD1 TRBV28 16 TGTGCCAGCAGTGCCCCCGGGACAGGGGGGACCGGGGAGCTGTTTTTT CASSAPGTGGTGELFF
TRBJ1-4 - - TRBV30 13 TGTGCCTGGAGTGGTGCAACTAATGAAAAACTGTTTTTT CAWSGATNEKLFF
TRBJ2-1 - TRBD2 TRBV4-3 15 TGCGCCAGCAGCCGAAGCGGGATCCCGGGCGATGAGCAGTTCTTC CASSRSGIPGDEQFF
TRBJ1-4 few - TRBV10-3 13 TGTGCCATCAGATGGGATATCAATGAAAAACTGTTTTTT CAIRWDINEKLFF
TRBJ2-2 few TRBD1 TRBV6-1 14 TGTGCCAGCTGTGACAGGGCCCTCACCGGGGAGCTGTTTTTT CASCDRALTGELFF
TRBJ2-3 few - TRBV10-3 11 TGTGCCGCCCGGCAGGGGGATACGCAGTATTTT CAARQGDTQYF
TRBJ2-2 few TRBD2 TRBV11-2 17 TGTGCCAGCAGCTTAAGACTAGCGGGAGGGCCTGACGGGGAGCTGTTTTTT CASSLRLAGGPDGELFF
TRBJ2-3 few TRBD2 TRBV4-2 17 TGTGCCAGCAGCCAAGATCCTCGCGGGAGGGCCTCAGATACGCAGTATTTT CASSQDPRGRASDTQYF
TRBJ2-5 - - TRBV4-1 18 TGCGCCAGCAGCCAAGACCCGGACAGTTCCCTTAGGGAAGAGACCCAGTACTTC CASSQDPDSSLREETQYF
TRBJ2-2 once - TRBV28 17 TGTGCCAGCAGTCCCGGTGAGGTCCGGATCCGCACCGGGGAGCTGTTTTTT CASSPGEVRIRTGELFF